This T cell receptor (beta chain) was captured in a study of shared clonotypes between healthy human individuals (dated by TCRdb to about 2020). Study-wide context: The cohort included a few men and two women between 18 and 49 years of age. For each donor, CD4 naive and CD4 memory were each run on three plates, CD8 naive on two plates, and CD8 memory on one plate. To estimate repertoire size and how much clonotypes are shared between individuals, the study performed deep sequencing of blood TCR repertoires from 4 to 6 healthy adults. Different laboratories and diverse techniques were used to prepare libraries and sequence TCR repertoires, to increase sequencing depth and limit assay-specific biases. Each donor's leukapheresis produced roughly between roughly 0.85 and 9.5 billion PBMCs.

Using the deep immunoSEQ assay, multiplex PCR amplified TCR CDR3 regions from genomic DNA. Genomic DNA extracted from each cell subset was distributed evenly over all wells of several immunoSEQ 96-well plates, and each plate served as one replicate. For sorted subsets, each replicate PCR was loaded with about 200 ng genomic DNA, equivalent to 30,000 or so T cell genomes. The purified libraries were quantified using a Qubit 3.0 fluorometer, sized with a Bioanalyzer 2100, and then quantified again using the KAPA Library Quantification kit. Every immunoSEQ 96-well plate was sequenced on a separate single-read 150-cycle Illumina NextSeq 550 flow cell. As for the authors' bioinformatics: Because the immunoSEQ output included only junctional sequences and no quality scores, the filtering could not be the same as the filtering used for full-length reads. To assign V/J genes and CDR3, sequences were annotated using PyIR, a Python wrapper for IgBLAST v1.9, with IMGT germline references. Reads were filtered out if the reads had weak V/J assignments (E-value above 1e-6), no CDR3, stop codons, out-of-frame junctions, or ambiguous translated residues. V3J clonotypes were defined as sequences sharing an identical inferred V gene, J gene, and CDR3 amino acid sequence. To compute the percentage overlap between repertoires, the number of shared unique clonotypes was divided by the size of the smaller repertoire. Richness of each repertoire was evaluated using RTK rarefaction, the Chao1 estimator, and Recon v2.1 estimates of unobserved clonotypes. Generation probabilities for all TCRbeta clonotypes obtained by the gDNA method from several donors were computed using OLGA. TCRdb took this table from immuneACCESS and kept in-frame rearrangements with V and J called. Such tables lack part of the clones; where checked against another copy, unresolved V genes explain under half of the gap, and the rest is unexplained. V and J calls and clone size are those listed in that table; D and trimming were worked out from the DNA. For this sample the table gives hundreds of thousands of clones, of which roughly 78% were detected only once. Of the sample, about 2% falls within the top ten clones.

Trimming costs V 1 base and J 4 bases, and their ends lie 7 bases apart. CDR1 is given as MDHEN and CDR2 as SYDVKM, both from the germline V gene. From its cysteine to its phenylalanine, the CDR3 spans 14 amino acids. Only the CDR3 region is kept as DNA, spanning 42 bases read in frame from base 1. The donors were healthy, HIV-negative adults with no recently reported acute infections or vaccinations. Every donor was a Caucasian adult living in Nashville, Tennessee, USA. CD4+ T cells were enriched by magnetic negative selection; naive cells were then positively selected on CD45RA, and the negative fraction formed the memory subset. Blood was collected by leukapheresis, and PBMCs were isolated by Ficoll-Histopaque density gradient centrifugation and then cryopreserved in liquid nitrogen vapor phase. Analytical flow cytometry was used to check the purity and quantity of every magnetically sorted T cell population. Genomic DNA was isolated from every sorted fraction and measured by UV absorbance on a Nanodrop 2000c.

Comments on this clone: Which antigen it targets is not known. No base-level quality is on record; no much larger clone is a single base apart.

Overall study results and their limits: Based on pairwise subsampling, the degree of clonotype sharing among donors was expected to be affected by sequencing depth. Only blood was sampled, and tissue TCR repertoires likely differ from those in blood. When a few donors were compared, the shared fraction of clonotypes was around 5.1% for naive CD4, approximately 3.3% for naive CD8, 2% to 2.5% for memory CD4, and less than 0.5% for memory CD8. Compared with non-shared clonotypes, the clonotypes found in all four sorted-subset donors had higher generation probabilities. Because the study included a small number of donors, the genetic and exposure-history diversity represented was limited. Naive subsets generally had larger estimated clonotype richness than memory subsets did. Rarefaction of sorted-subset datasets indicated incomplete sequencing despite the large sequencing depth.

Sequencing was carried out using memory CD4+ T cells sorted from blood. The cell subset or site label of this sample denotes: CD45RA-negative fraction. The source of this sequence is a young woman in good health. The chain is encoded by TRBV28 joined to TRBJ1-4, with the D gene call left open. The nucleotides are TGTGCCAGCAGTTTATCTCAGGATAATGAAAAACTGTTTTTT. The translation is CASSLSQDNEKLFF.